This T cell receptor beta chain was identified in a study of blood T cell repertoires in COVID-19. In the authors' workflow: Scientists estimated how many nucleated cells there were by amplifying reference gene primers. The table came from immunoSEQ multiplex PCR; TCRdb's copy has only in-frame clones and leaves some out. The DNA gave D and trimming, while V, J and clone size come from that table. The sample yields about 120,000 clones, 90% seen once. In germline, CDR1 is SGHRS, CDR2 YFSETQ. Losses at the gene ends were 3 bases for V and 1 base for J; bases not matched to a gene: 4. The CDR3 length is 15 residues.

The sequenced material came from peripheral blood. The TCR comes from a woman between 55 and 75 years old with COVID-19, enrolled during active disease. This sequence joins TRBV5-1 and TRBJ2-5, with 9 positions matching TRBD2. The CDR3 region is CASSSGGRGQETQYF. CDR3 sequence (DNA): TGCGCCAGCAGCTCGGGCGGGAGGGGCCAAGAGACCCAGTACTTC.